This entry concerns a single TCR beta chain. Its antigen remains undetermined. One base away there is no much larger clone; base qualities are not given. Including cysteine and phenylalanine, the CDR3 has 15 amino acids. Only the CDR3 DNA is retained, 45 bases long and in frame from the first base. The germline V gene (reference sequence) sets CDR1 to SEHNR and CDR2 to FQNEAQ. Trimming removed 0 bases from V and 5 bases from J, leaving 13 bases between the germline ends. Library construction relied on RT-PCR. Sequencing took place on an Illumina HiSeq 2500. TCRdb reran the public reads through fastp at Q25 and MiXCR, keeping productive beta chains. Merged by CDR3 protein, the rows form single entries marked with the most common genes and DNA. The sample table shows about 620,000 distinct CDR3 sequences, and approximately 12% are seen once. Of the sample, roughly 10% falls within the top ten clones. This record belongs to a study of response to subunit inactivated influenza vaccine (dated by TCRdb to 2016 to 2018). For the study in its entirety: The study used deep quantitative T cell receptor repertoire profiling to track responses to a trivalent subunit inactivated influenza vaccine.

What the work shows at the level of the full study, not this receptor alone: It was suggested by the authors that each seasonal influenza vaccination may recruit only a limited number of new T cells.

The sequence came from a man aged 50 to 60 who received an inactivated influenza vaccine. Donor details come from another sample of the same person, matched by shared clones. The sequenced sample was PBMCs from blood, obtained on the day of vaccination. The chain is encoded by TRBV7-9 joined to TRBJ2-5; matching of 5 bases hints at TRBD1 as the D gene. The bases read TGTGCCAGCAGCTTAGCCCCCAGGGCCCTGGAGACCCAGTACTTC. This is translated as CASSLAPRALETQYF.